The 30 T cell receptor beta chains below all came from one sample that was sequenced in a study of blood T cell repertoires in COVID-19. Profiled with immunoSEQ multiplex PCR; TCRdb holds only in-frame clones, not every one. The sample shows about 280,000 clones, nearly 90% of them seen only once. The sequenced sample was peripheral blood. These receptors all come from a woman aged 25 to 39 with COVID-19, enrolled during active disease.

This sequence joins TRBV28 and TRBJ1-2; tentatively, D is TRBD1 (6 bases). CDR1 MDHEN and CDR2 SYDVKM come from the germline V gene. This CDR3 contains 13 residues. Trimming shortened V by 2 bases and J by 8 bases, and 12 bases separated the two germline ends. In nucleotides, the CDR3 is TGTGCCAGCAGTTTACGGGGTGGGACAGGCTACACCTTC. It codes for CASSLRGGTGYTF.

This chain joins TRBV6-1 and TRBJ1-5; maybe TRBD1 (5 bases). From germline, CDR1 is MNHNS and CDR2 SASEGT. V lost 3 bases and J lost 0, with 24 bases in between. The CDR3 spans 20 residues. The CDR3 nucleotides are TGTGCCAGCAGTGATTTCGGGGGTATAAAATCGGGGTATAGCAATCAGCCCCAGCATTTT. It specifies CASSDFGGIKSGYSNQPQHF.

The chain recombines TRBV27 with TRBJ1-1, with 9 bases aligning to TRBD1. The CDR3 runs 16 residues. CDR1 is MNHEY and CDR2 is SMNVEV in the germline V gene (reference sequence). The V and J ends lost 4 bases and 0 bases, in that order; junction bases with no gene match: 6. The CDR3 region has the DNA TGTGCCAGCAGTTCTCTTAGACAGGGGGTGAACACTGAAGCTTTCTTT. This translates into CASSSLRQGVNTEAFF.

The V gene is TRBV18, the J gene TRBJ1-6; no reliable D call. CDR1 and CDR2 from the germline V gene are KGHSH and LQKENI. The ends were cut back, 3 bases at V and 0 bases at J, with 9 bases in the middle. The CDR3 loop spans 16 amino acids. The CDR3, as DNA: TGTGCCAGCTCACCTTCTGTGAGCTCCTATAATTCACCCCTCCACTTT. Protein: CASSPSVSSYNSPLHF.

The chain employs TRBV27 and TRBJ1-2; the match to TRBD1 covers 10 bases. V lost 8 bases, J lost 4 bases, and 16 bases stayed unmatched. Germline V lookup: CDR1 MNHEY, CDR2 SMNVEV (reference sequence). CDR3 size: 17 residues. CDR3 loop: CASRSGTGAYIPYGYTF. In DNA, the CDR3 is TGTGCCAGCCGATCCGGGACAGGGGCATACATCCCCTATGGCTACACCTTC.

This rearrangement joins TRBV18 to TRBJ1-2; 8 nucleotides line up with TRBD1. This CDR3 is 15 amino acids long. Trimming at V came to 2 bases and at J to 6 bases, leaving 8 bases not matched to a gene. Germline V CDR1 and CDR2: KGHSH, LQKENI. The CDR3 nucleotides read TGTGCCAGCTCACCAGAACGACAGGGGTTCGATGGCTACACCTTC. Its translation is CASSPERQGFDGYTF. Full variable domain (missing parts from reference TRBV18 and TRBJ1-2): NAGVMQNPRHLVRRRGQEARLRCSPMKGHSHVYWYRQLPEEGLKFMVYLQKENIIDESGMPKERFSAEFPKEGPSILRIQQVVRGDSAAYFCASSPERQGFDGYTFGSGTRLTVV.

The chain links TRBV14 to TRBJ1-2, with TRBD1 identical over 11 bases. Unmatched junction bases numbered 8, after V lost 5 bases and J lost 0 bases. This CDR3 spans 17 amino acids. Germline loops: CDR1 SGHDN, CDR2 FVKESK. CDR3 region: CASSDGQGAQANYGYTF. For the CDR3, the DNA is TGTGCCAGCAGCGACGGACAGGGGGCGCAGGCTAACTATGGCTACACCTTC.

This clone came up once. V and J are TRBV4-1 and TRBJ1-2; a possible D gene is TRBD1 (5 bases). Trimming pared 0 bases from V and 0 bases from J, leaving 8 bases between. The length of the CDR3 is 15 residues. Germline V gene lookup returns CDR1 MGHRA and CDR2 YSYEKL. CDR3 loop: CASSQDRGTNYGYTF. The CDR3 nucleotides are TGCGCCAGCAGCCAAGATCGGGGGACTAACTATGGCTACACCTTC.

The J gene is TRBJ2-7, the V gene TRBV27, with D possibly TRBD1 on 6 matching bases. V dropped 5 bases and J dropped 2 bases, with 10 bases sitting between them. The germline gives CDR1 MNHEY, CDR2 SMNVEV (reference sequence). The CDR3 covers 13 residues. CDR3 amino acids: CASSPRGTYEQYF. CDR3 coding DNA: TGTGCCAGCAGTCCCAGGGGAACCTACGAGCAGTACTTC.

The chain is built from TRBV18 and TRBJ2-5; 11 positions agree with TRBD2. The germline V gene has CDR1 KGHSH and CDR2 LQKENI. The CDR3 spans 18 residues. V dropped 3 bases and J dropped 1; count of bases not matched to a gene: 10. The CDR3 region has the DNA TGTGCCAGCTCACCCTCCTCCCCTAGCGGGGGGTTCCAAGAGACCCAGTACTTC. This encodes CASSPSSPSGGFQETQYF.

This chain links TRBV5-5 with TRBJ2-5; TRBD1 matches at 7 bases. V dropped 4 bases and J dropped 1; count of bases not matched to a gene: 7. CDR3 length: 15 amino acids. The germline V gene encodes CDR1 SGHKS and CDR2 YYEKEE (reference sequence). The chain's CDR3 is CASSPRTGSQETQYF. The CDR3 DNA is TGTGCCAGCAGCCCTAGGACAGGTTCCCAAGAGACCCAGTACTTC. The variable domain in full, with the rest retrieved from reference TRBV5-5 and TRBJ2-5, is DAGVTQSPTHLIKTRGQQVTLRCSPISGHKSVSWYQQVLGQGPQFIFQYYEKEERGRGNFPDRFSARQFPNYSSELNVNALLLGDSALYLCASSPRTGSQETQYFGPGTRLLVL.

This clone has just one count. At one end the junction does not follow the germline gene, possibly because of a read error. V and J are TRBV4-1 and TRBJ2-7, with 9 bases aligning to TRBD1. Germline V lookup: CDR1 MGHRA, CDR2 YSYEKL. This CDR3 has 12 amino acids. The CDR3 loop reads CASSGRDRALRF. The CDR3 bases are TGCGCCAGCAGCGGCCGGGACAGGGCCCTTCGGTTC.

J is TRBJ2-1 and V is TRBV6-5; the match to TRBD1 covers 8 bases. Germline V gene sequence: CDR1 MNHEY, CDR2 SVGAGI. This CDR3 comprises 14 residues. V shed 5 bases, J shed 9 bases, and the junction held 9 bases outside the gene matches. The CDR3 spells CASSLIGQGSEQFF. CDR3 nucleotide sequence: TGTGCCAGCAGTCTAATAGGACAGGGAAGTGAGCAGTTCTTC.

J is TRBJ2-5 and V is TRBV5-1; D is perhaps TRBD1 (6 bases). The CDR3 spans 17 residues. Deletions cut 4 bases from V and 2 bases from J, with 21 bases between. In germline, CDR1 is SGHRS, CDR2 YFSETQ. The CDR3 sequence: CASSTRGIQPLQETQYF. CDR3 bases: TGCGCCAGCAGCACCAGGGGCATACAACCTCTACAAGAGACCCAGTACTTC.

The chain recombines TRBV13 with TRBJ2-4; TRBD2 aligns across 9 bases. The CDR3 has 17 amino acids. CDR1 and CDR2 (germline): PRHDT, FYEKMQ (reference sequence). With V trimmed by 5 bases and J by 4 bases, 12 bases remained unmatched. The DNA of the CDR3 is TGTGCCAGCAGCCATACGATGACTAGCGGCAAAAAAAACATTCAGTACTTC. Translating it yields CASSHTMTSGKKNIQYF. Full variable domain (missing parts from reference TRBV13 and TRBJ2-4): AAGVIQSPRHLIKEKRETATLKCYPIPRHDTVYWYQQGPGQDPQFLISFYEKMQSDKGSIPDRFSAQQFSDYHSELNMSSLELGDSALYFCASSHTMTSGKKNIQYFGAGTRLSVL.

The V call is TRBV11-2, the J call TRBJ1-6, with TRBD1 matching 8 bases. The germline gives CDR1 SGHAT, CDR2 FQNNGV. The V segment lost 5 bases and the J segment 9 bases; nucleotides outside the gene matches: 9. The CDR3 has 15 amino acids. CDR3 amino acids: CASSPRQGIFSPLHF. CDR3 nucleotide sequence: TGTGCCAGCAGCCCTAGACAGGGGATCTTTTCACCCCTCCACTTT. Full variable domain (outside the CDR3, taken from reference TRBV11-2 and TRBJ1-6): EAGVAQSPRYKIIEKRQSVAFWCNPISGHATLYWYQQILGQGPKLLIQFQNNGVVDDSQLPKDRFSAERLKGVDSTLKIQPAKLEDSAVYLCASSPRQGIFSPLHFGNGTRLTVT.

V is TRBV28 and J is TRBJ2-1; 14 bases are shared with TRBD2. The germline V gene has CDR1 MDHEN and CDR2 SYDVKM. CDR3 length: 19 residues. V trimming: 2 bases; J trimming: 4 bases; junction bases outside the gene matches: 10. The DNA of the CDR3 is TGTGCCAGCAGTTTACGGACTAGCGGGGGGCTCAGGTGGTACAATGAGCAGTTCTTC. It yields the protein CASSLRTSGGLRWYNEQFF.

The chain couples TRBV11-2 to TRBJ2-1; 11 positions match TRBD1. Germline trimming cut 0 bases from V and 6 bases from J; bases unmatched to any gene: 4. Germline loops: CDR1 SGHAT, CDR2 FQNNGV. The CDR3 contains 16 residues. The CDR3 DNA sequence: TGTGCCAGCAGCTTAGACTGGACAGGGGGCTCCAATGAGCAGTTCTTC. Its translation is CASSLDWTGGSNEQFF.

V is TRBV21-1 and J is TRBJ2-1; the D call TRBD2 from the table was never checked on the DNA. TRBV21-1 is listed as a pseudogene. This CDR3 region has 14 residues. CDR3: CASSNGGGNNEQFF. CDR3 nucleotide sequence: TGTGCCAGCAGCAATGGCGGGGGGAACAATGAGCAGTTCTTC.

The chain links TRBV5-6 to TRBJ2-7, with 7 bases matching TRBD1. The V segment lost 3 bases and the J segment 4 bases; nucleotides outside the gene matches: 4. CDR1 and CDR2 (germline): SGHDT, YYEEEE. This CDR3 has 13 amino acids. The CDR3 DNA sequence: TGTGCCAGCAGCTATGACAGGGCTTACGAGCAGTACTTC. This sequence encodes CASSYDRAYEQYF. Supplemented by reference TRBV5-6 and TRBJ2-7, the full variable domain reads DAGVTQSPTHLIKTRGQQVTLRCSPKSGHDTVSWYQQALGQGPQFIFQYYEEEERQRGNFPDRFSGHQFPNYSSELNVNALLLGDSALYLCASSYDRAYEQYFGPGTRLTVT.

J is TRBJ1-6 and V is TRBV6-4, with D possibly matching TRBD1 (5 bases). CDR1 is MRHNA, CDR2 SNTAGT, per germline. CDR3 length equals 13 residues. Trimming pared 3 bases from V and 9 bases from J, leaving 9 bases between. CDR3: CASSEGLSSPLHF. The CDR3 nucleotides are TGTGCCAGCAGTGAGGGACTTAGTTCACCCCTCCACTTT.

The rearrangement links TRBV30 to TRBJ2-1, with TRBD2 as a possible D gene (7 bases). V lost 0 bases and J lost 6, with 12 bases in between. The CDR3 consists of 14 residues. The germline gives CDR1 GTSNPN, CDR2 SVGIG (reference sequence). The CDR3, as DNA: TGTGCCTGGAGTGTGGGGGGGCCCGGCAATGAGCAGTTCTTC. Translated: CAWSVGGPGNEQFF.

The chain combines TRBV18 with TRBJ1-2; 9 nucleotides agree with TRBD1. The CDR3 totals 16 residues. Germline V gene lookup returns CDR1 KGHSH and CDR2 LQKENI. Trimming removed 3 bases from V and 3 bases from J; junction bases left unmatched: 8. CDR3 DNA sequence: TGTGCCAGCTCACCTTACAGGGGGCTCGCGGACTATGGCTACACCTTC. Its translation: CASSPYRGLADYGYTF.

The rearrangement uses TRBV2 and TRBJ2-3; D is possibly TRBD1 (5 bases). The germline V gene encodes CDR1 SNHLY and CDR2 FYNNEI. The V gene lost 7 bases and the J gene lost 0 bases, with 11 bases spanning the gap. This CDR3 comprises 14 residues. CDR3 coding DNA: TGTGCCAGCAAAAAGACAGTTAGCACAGATACGCAGTATTTT. The encoded protein is CASKKTVSTDTQYF.

The chain has TRBV20-1 and TRBJ2-1, with D unclear. Trimming left V 3 bases short and J 6 bases short, with 9 bases between. The CDR3 has 12 amino acids. The germline gives CDR1 DFQATT, CDR2 SNEGSKA (reference sequence). CDR3 sequence reads: CSASPSVNEQFF. DNA for the CDR3: TGCAGTGCTAGTCCTTCCGTCAATGAGCAGTTCTTC.

The chain joins TRBV6-4 to TRBJ1-4, with D possibly matching TRBD1 (5 bases). This CDR3 region has 14 residues. V shed 8 bases and J shed 7 bases, with 17 bases lying between them. Germline V lookup: CDR1 MRHNA, CDR2 SNTAGT. The CDR3 loop is CASYIRPRGEKLFF. In nucleotides, the CDR3 is TGTGCCAGCTATATCAGGCCTAGGGGTGAAAAACTGTTTTTT.

This clone was detected only once. The chain recombines TRBV7-9 with TRBJ1-2, with a weak D call TRBD1 (5 bases). Germline CDR1 is SEHNR and CDR2 is FQNEAQ (reference sequence). V lost 1 base, J lost 8 bases, and 14 bases lay in between. The CDR3 extends over 14 amino acids. The CDR3 here is CASSLDPRHRGYTF. The CDR3, as DNA: TGTGCCAGCAGCTTAGACCCACGTCACAGGGGCTACACCTTC.

The J gene is TRBJ1-5, the V gene TRBV2, with a tentative D call TRBD1 (5 bases). V lost 7 bases and J 5 bases, leaving 15 bases between the germline ends. Germline-derived CDR1 and CDR2 are SNHLY and FYNNEI. This CDR3 is 14 amino acids long. For the CDR3, the DNA is TGTGCCAGCAATCGAAGGGGTCCCTATCAGCCCCAGCATTTT. Encoded protein: CASNRRGPYQPQHF.

The J gene is TRBJ1-5, the V gene TRBV3-1 (or the pseudogene TRBV3-2); D is perhaps TRBD1 (5 bases). This CDR3 is 17 amino acids long. Germline assignment: CDR1 LGHDT and CDR2 YNNKEL (reference sequence). Trimming removed 1 base from V and 0 bases from J, with 13 bases in between. The CDR3 sequence: CASSQGLGDYSNQPQHF. The CDR3 bases are TGTGCCAGCAGCCAAGGATTGGGGGACTATAGCAATCAGCCCCAGCATTTT.

The chain combines TRBV5-1 with TRBJ2-7; 7 nucleotides match TRBD1. The CDR3 runs to 14 residues. V lost 0 bases, J lost 3 bases, and 3 bases stayed unmatched. Germline CDR1 reads SGHRS; CDR2 reads YFSETQ. CDR3 protein: CASSLGDRDYEQYF. In nucleotides, the CDR3 is TGCGCCAGCAGCTTGGGTGACAGGGACTACGAGCAGTACTTC.